This record concerns one T cell receptor beta chain sequence. This sample is drawn from a study of control samples from healthy donors and cancer patients. V shed 3 bases and J shed 0 bases, with 12 bases lying between them. The germline V gene encodes CDR1 ENHRY and CDR2 SYGVKD. The CDR3 is made up of 15 amino acids. Using immunoSEQ multiplex PCR, the repertoire was profiled, and TCRdb retains in-frame clones only, with some absent. The sample comprises 120,000 or so clones, approximately 90% of which are singletons, and 3.5% to 4.5% rests with the top ten. The rearrangement uses TRBV10-3 and TRBJ2-7, with no clear D. The sequenced sample was PBMCs. The clonotype was recovered from a woman aged 60-70 years with lung cancer. The CDR3 coding sequence is TGTGCCATCAGTGACTCGGGTAGCTCCTCCTACGAGCAGTACTTC. Translation: CAISDSGSSSYEQYF.